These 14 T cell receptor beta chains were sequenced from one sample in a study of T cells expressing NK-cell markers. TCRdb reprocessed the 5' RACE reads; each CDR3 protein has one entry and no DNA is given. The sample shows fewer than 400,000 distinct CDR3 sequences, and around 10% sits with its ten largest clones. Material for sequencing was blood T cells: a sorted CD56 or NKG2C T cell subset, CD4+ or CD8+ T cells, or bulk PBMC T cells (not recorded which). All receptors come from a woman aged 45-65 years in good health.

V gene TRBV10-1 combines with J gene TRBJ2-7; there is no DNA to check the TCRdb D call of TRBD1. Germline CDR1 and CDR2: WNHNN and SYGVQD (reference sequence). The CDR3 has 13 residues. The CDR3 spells CASSASRAYEQYF.

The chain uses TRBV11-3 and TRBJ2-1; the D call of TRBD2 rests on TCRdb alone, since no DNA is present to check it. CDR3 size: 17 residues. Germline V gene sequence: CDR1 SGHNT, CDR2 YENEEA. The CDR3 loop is CASSPGTSGGSYNEQFF.

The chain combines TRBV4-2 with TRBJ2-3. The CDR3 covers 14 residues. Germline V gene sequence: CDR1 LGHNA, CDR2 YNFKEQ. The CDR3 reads CASSQGSLTDTQYF.

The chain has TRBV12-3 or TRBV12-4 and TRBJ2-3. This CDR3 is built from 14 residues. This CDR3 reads CASSHEWTAHTQYF.

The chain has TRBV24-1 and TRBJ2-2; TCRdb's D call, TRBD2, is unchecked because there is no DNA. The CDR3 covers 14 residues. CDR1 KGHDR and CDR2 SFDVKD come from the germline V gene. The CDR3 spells CATSIAGDTGELFF.

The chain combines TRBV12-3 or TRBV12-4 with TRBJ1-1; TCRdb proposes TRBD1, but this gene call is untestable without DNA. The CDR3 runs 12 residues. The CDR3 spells CASSPQGRGAFF.

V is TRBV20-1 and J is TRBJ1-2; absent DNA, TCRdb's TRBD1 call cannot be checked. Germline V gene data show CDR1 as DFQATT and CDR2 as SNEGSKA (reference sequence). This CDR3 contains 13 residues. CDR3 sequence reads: CSARGTANYGYTF.

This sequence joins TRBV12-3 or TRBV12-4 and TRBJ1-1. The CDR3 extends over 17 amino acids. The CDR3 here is CASSPTPEGVEDDEAFF.

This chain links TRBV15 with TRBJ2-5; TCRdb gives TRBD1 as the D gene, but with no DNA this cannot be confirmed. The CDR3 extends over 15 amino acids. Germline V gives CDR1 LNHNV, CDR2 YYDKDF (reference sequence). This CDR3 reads CATSREDTTRETQYF.

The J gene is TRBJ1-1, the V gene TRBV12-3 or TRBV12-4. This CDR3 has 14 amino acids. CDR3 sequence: CASSPPLDRPGAFF.

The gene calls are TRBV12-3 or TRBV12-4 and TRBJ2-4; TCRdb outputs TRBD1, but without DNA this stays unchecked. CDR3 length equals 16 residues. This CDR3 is CASSFWDRVSKNIQYF.

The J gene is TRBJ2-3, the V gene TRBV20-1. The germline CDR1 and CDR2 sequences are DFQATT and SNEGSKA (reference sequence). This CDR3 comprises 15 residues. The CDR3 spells CSARDRVQASDTQYF.

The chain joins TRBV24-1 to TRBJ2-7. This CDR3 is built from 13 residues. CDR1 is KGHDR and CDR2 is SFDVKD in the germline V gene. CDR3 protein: CATSGGSSYEQYF.

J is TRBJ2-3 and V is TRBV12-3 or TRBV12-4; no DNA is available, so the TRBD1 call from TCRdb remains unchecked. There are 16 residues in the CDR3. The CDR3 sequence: CASSLVLGPGTDTQYF.